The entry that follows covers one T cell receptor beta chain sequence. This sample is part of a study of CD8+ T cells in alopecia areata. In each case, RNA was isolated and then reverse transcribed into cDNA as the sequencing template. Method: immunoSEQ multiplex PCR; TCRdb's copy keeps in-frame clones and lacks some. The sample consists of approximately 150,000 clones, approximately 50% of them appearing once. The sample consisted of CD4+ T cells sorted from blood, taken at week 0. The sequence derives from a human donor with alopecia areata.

The CDR3 DNA is TGTGCCAGCTCACCGGACTTTTATGGCTACACCTTC. Translating gives CASSPDFYGYTF. The chain combines TRBV18 with TRBJ1-2; no clear D. The CDR3 spans 12 residues. Germline CDR1 reads KGHSH; CDR2 reads LQKENI. V was cut by 3 bases and J by 5 bases, with 7 bases left in between.